A single sample is the source of the 5 T cell receptor beta chains below, sequenced in a study of T-cell reconstitution after alpha-beta-depleted transplantation in children. Molecular barcoding with unique molecular identifiers was used for the TCRbeta library. Each CDR3 protein is one row after TCRdb ran MiXCR on the PCR reads. The sample shows 200,000 to 250,000 distinct CDR3 sequences, 20% to 30% of them seen only once. Material: PBMCs, mostly from graft donor cells, obtained 360 days after TCRalphabeta/CD19-depleted stem cell transplant. The receptors were sampled from a female patient under 10 years old who had a stem cell transplant for congenital amegakaryocytic thrombocytopenia, so the T cells may come from the graft donor.

This clonotype appeared a single time. The gene calls are TRBV11-2 and TRBJ1-2; tentatively, D is TRBD1 (5 bases). Deletions cut 2 bases from V and 4 bases from J, with 17 bases between. Germline CDR1 SGHAT, CDR2 FQNNGV. This CDR3 region has 16 residues. DNA of the CDR3: TGTGCCAGCAGCTTAAATCAGGGTTGGTCGGGCTATGGCTACACCTTC. It is translated as CASSLNQGWSGYGYTF.

This clonotype appeared a few times. CDR3 in amino acids: CASSLRRGGIYEQFF. In DNA, the CDR3 is TGTGCCAGCAGTTTAAGGCGGGGGGGCATCTATGAGCAGTTCTTC. This chain joins TRBV12-3 or TRBV12-4 and TRBJ2-1; TRBD2 aligns across 9 bases. The CDR3 extends over 15 amino acids. With V trimmed by 2 bases and J by 8 bases, 7 bases remained unmatched.

The CDR3 nucleotides read TGTGCCAGCAGCCCCGGGACAGGGTCAGCTTTCTTT. It translates to CASSPGTGSAFF. The rearrangement links TRBV12-3 or TRBV12-4 to TRBJ1-1, with TRBD1 identical over 9 bases. V was clipped by 6 bases and J by 10 bases; unmatched bases: 6. This CDR3 contains 12 residues.

The chain recombines TRBV5-1 with TRBJ2-1; 8 nucleotides align to TRBD1. This CDR3 is 16 amino acids long. Per the germline V gene, CDR1 is SGHRS and CDR2 is YFSETQ. The V segment lost 0 bases and the J segment 4 bases; nucleotides outside the gene matches: 6. Here the CDR3 DNA reads TGCGCCAGCAGCTTGGCGGCCGGGACAGGTTACAATGAGCAGTTCTTC. Translating gives CASSLAAGTGYNEQFF.

The CDR3 reads CASSLAAGVTDTQYF. The DNA of the CDR3 is TGCGCCAGCAGCTTGGCTGCAGGGGTAACAGATACGCAGTATTTT. The chain couples TRBV5-1 to TRBJ2-3, with D perhaps TRBD1 (6 bases). CDR3 length: 15 amino acids. V gave up 0 bases and J gave up 3 bases, with 11 bases separating them. Germline CDR1 SGHRS, CDR2 YFSETQ.